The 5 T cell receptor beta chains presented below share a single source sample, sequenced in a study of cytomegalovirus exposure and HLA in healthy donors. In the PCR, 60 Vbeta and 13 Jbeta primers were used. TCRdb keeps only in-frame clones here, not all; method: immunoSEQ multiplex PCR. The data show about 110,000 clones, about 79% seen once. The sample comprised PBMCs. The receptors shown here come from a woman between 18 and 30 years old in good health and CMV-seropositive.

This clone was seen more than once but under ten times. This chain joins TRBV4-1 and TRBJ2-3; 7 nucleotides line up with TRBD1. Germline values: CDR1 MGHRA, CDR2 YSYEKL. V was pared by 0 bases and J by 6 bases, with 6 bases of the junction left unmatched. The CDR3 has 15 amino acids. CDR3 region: CASSQERGRGDTQYF. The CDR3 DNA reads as TGCGCCAGCAGCCAAGAAAGGGGGCGCGGGGATACGCAGTATTTT.

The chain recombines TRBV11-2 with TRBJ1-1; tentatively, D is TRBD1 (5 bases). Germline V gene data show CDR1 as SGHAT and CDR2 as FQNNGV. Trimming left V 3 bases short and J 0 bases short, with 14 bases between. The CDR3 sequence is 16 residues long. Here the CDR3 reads CASSLSWGRMNTEAFF. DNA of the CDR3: TGTGCCAGCAGCTTGAGTTGGGGCAGAATGAACACTGAAGCTTTCTTT.

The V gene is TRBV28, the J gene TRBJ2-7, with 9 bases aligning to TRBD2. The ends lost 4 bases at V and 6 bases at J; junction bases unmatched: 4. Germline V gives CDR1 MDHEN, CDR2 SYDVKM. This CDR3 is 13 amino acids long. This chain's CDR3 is CASSSLAGSEQYF. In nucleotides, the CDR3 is TGTGCCAGCAGTTCCCTAGCGGGAAGCGAGCAGTACTTC.

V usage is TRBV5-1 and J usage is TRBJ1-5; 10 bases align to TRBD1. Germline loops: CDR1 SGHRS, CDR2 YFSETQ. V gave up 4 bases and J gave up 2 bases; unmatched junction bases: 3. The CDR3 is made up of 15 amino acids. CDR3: CASSPGTGGNQPQHF. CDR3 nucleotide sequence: TGCGCCAGCAGCCCGGGGACAGGGGGCAATCAGCCCCAGCATTTT.

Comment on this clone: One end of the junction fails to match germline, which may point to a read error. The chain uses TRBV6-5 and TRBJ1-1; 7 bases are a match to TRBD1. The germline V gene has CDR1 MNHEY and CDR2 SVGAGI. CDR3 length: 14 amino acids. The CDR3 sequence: CASSYSGQNPEAFF. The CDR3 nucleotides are TGTGCCAGCAGTTACTCGGGACAGAACCCTGAAGCTTTCTTT.